This T cell receptor (beta chain) was profiled in a study of blood T cell repertoires in COVID-19. Study summary: PBMCs, B-cell-depleted T cells, or T cells provided the cDNA or gDNA that made up the material.

From germline, CDR1 is SQVTM and CDR2 ANQGSEA. Trimming pared 4 bases from V and 6 bases from J, leaving 16 bases between. This CDR3 spans 13 amino acids. The table came from immunoSEQ multiplex PCR; TCRdb's copy has only in-frame clones and leaves some out. The top ten hold under 15% of the sample, which has about 34,000 clones, approximately 82% seen once. This clonotype was sampled from an elderly man with active or convalescent COVID-19. Sequenced: peripheral blood. This chain uses TRBV29-1 with TRBJ2-7; a weak D match, TRBD1 (6 bases). DNA of the CDR3: TGCAGCGTTGTTGTACAGGGTGGAGGCGAGCAGTACTTC. It yields the protein CSVVVQGGGEQYF.